These 28 T cell receptor beta chains share one sample of origin, sequenced in a study of blood T cell repertoires in COVID-19. Only in-frame clones appear in the TCRdb table, and some are missing; sequencing was by immunoSEQ multiplex PCR. The top ten clones hold 3% to 3.5% of a sample with about 200,000 clones, about 87% of them seen once. Sequencing was done on a sample of peripheral blood. These receptors were obtained from a man in his sixties with acute or convalescent COVID-19.

This clone appeared a few times. CDR3 sequence reads: CASRGQAFMNTEAFF. CDR3 in DNA: TGTGCCAGCAGGGGACAGGCATTTATGAACACTGAAGCTTTCTTT. The chain employs TRBV2 and TRBJ1-1; 8 bases map to TRBD1. The CDR3 covers 15 residues. The ends lost 6 bases at V and 0 bases at J; junction bases unmatched: 6. Germline CDR1 and CDR2: SNHLY and FYNNEI. The entire variable domain, with the rest obtained from reference TRBV2 and TRBJ1-1, is as follows: EPEVTQTPSHQVTQMGQEVILRCVPISNHLYFYWYRQILGQKVEFLVSFYNNEISEKSEIFDDQFSVERPDGSNFTLKIRSTKLEDSAMYFCASRGQAFMNTEAFFGQGTRLTVV.

The chain is built from TRBV30 and TRBJ2-2; D is possibly TRBD2 (7 bases). The V gene lost 8 bases and the J gene lost 8 bases, with 18 bases spanning the gap. This CDR3 region has 13 residues. The V gene's germline CDR1 is GTSNPN and CDR2 SVGIG (reference sequence). This CDR3 is CALAHRGAGELFF. For the CDR3, the DNA is TGTGCCCTGGCGCATCGGGGGGCTGGGGAGCTGTTTTTT.

V is TRBV29-1 and J is TRBJ2-3; TRBD2 matches 8 bases. Germline lookup yields CDR1 SQVTM and CDR2 ANQGSEA. CDR3 length: 14 amino acids. V dropped 0 bases and J dropped 3; count of bases not matched to a gene: 2. The CDR3 region is CSVEDRGGTDTQYF. Written as DNA, the CDR3 is TGCAGCGTTGAAGATCGGGGGGGGACAGATACGCAGTATTTT.

The J gene is TRBJ2-1, the V gene TRBV2; the D gene is possibly TRBD2 (6 bases). Germline assignment: CDR1 SNHLY and CDR2 FYNNEI. V lost 1 base, J lost 7 bases, and 14 bases lay in between. CDR3 length: 15 residues. CDR3 bases: TGTGCCAGCAGTGAAGAGGCGGGGCGAGAGAATGAGCAGTTCTTC. Translation: CASSEEAGRENEQFF.

This rearrangement joins TRBV5-1 to TRBJ1-1; D perhaps matches TRBD1 (5 bases). From germline, CDR1 is SGHRS and CDR2 YFSETQ. V was cut by 4 bases and J by 0 bases, with 13 bases left in between. The CDR3 loop spans 15 amino acids. The CDR3 DNA reads as TGCGCCAGCAGCCCAATGGGGGGGTTGAACACTGAAGCTTTCTTT. It is translated as CASSPMGGLNTEAFF.

This clone was recorded a few times. V usage is TRBV2 and J usage is TRBJ1-1; no clear D gene. Per the germline V gene, CDR1 is SNHLY and CDR2 is FYNNEI. The length of the CDR3 is 12 residues. V lost 8 bases to trimming and J lost 3 bases, with 10 bases between them. The CDR3 here is CASLRYHTEAFF. In nucleotides, the CDR3 is TGTGCCAGCCTACGATATCACACTGAAGCTTTCTTT. The whole variable domain, remainder taken from reference TRBV2 and TRBJ1-1, is EPEVTQTPSHQVTQMGQEVILRCVPISNHLYFYWYRQILGQKVEFLVSFYNNEISEKSEIFDDQFSVERPDGSNFTLKIRSTKLEDSAMYFCASLRYHTEAFFGQGTRLTVV.

The V call is TRBV4-2, the J call TRBJ1-2, with D perhaps TRBD1 (6 bases). Germline CDR1 is LGHNA and CDR2 is YNFKEQ. This CDR3 contains 15 residues. The V and J ends lost 5 bases and 5 bases respectively, with 18 bases between them. The CDR3 DNA sequence: TGTGCCAGCAGCGAAGCCAACAGGGCACAGTATGGCTACACCTTC. It codes for CASSEANRAQYGYTF.

J is TRBJ1-2 and V is TRBV5-4, with TRBD1 identical over 7 bases. The germline gives CDR1 SGHNT, CDR2 YYREEE (reference sequence). J was trimmed by 2 bases and V by 7 bases; bases with no gene match: 11. CDR3 size: 15 residues. For the CDR3, the DNA is TGTGCCAGCCTTAGGACAGGCCGAGTAAACTATGGCTACACCTTC. Translated, it gives CASLRTGRVNYGYTF. Together with reference TRBV5-4 and TRBJ1-2, the CDR3 gives the full variable domain: ETGVTQSPTHLIKTRGQQVTLRCSSQSGHNTVSWYQQALGQGPQFIFQYYREEENGRGNFPPRFSGLQFPNYSSELNVNALELDDSALYLCASLRTGRVNYGYTFGSGTRLTVV.

CDR3 coding DNA: TGTGCCACCAGCAGAGAACGAATGGACAGGGGAAACGAGCAGTACTTC. The encoded protein is CATSRERMDRGNEQYF. This chain links TRBV15 with TRBJ2-7; 9 bases align to TRBD1. The CDR3 totals 16 residues. V was clipped by 0 bases and J by 5 bases; unmatched bases: 8. Germline lookup yields CDR1 LNHNV and CDR2 YYDKDF (reference sequence).

This clone appeared once. This chain connects TRBV7-2 to TRBJ2-3; tentative D call: TRBD2 (5 bases). The CDR3 loop spans 14 amino acids. V lost 3 bases to trimming and J lost 3 bases, with 10 bases between them. Per the germline V gene, CDR1 is SGHTA and CDR2 is FQGNSA. The CDR3 region is CASSFGEGTDTQYF. As DNA, the CDR3 is TGTGCCAGCAGCTTTGGAGAGGGTACAGATACGCAGTATTTT.

The V gene is TRBV6-1, the J gene TRBJ2-5; 9 bases fit TRBD2. This CDR3 comprises 15 residues. J was trimmed by 5 bases and V by 3 bases; bases with no gene match: 7. CDR1 MNHNS and CDR2 SASEGT come from the germline V gene. DNA for the CDR3: TGTGCCAGCAGTGAGTGGCGGGGGGGCTTGGAGACCCAGTACTTC. The encoded protein is CASSEWRGGLETQYF.

The chain has TRBV18 and TRBJ1-1, with a possible D match to TRBD1 (5 bases). From germline, CDR1 is KGHSH and CDR2 LQKENI. This CDR3 is 17 amino acids long. V lost 3 bases, J lost 2 bases, and 19 bases lay in between. This CDR3 reads CASSPLDSNPSNTEAFF. In DNA, the CDR3 is TGTGCCAGCTCACCGCTTGACAGTAATCCCTCCAACACTGAAGCTTTCTTT.

This chain joins TRBV5-4 and TRBJ1-2, with 9 positions matching TRBD1. The trim removed 2 bases at V and 4 bases at J, leaving 18 bases unmatched. In germline, CDR1 is SGHNT, CDR2 YYREEE (reference sequence). The CDR3 is made up of 19 amino acids. The DNA for the CDR3 is TGTGCCAGCAGCTTCAACCGAAGTCCCGGGACAGGGTCGGGCTATGGCTACACCTTC. Its protein is CASSFNRSPGTGSGYGYTF.

This clone has just a few counts. The chain combines TRBV27 with TRBJ2-6, with 9 bases identical to TRBD1. Unmatched junction bases numbered 8, after V lost 8 bases and J lost 0 bases. The CDR3 is 17 amino acids. Germline CDR1 is MNHEY and CDR2 is SMNVEV (reference sequence). The CDR3 DNA sequence: TGTGCCAGCTCGGGACAGGGTTTAGGCTCTGGGGCCAACGTCCTGACTTTC. Translation gives CASSGQGLGSGANVLTF.

The rearrangement links TRBV7-2 to TRBJ1-4; 10 bases match TRBD1. The CDR3 is 19 residues long. Trimming cost V 5 bases and J 3 bases; bases outside gene matches: 15. The V gene's germline CDR1 is SGHTA and CDR2 FQGNSA. The CDR3 protein is CASSGGQGSFFSANEKLFF. CDR3 DNA sequence: TGTGCCAGCAGCGGGGGACAGGGGTCCTTTTTCTCCGCTAATGAAAAACTGTTTTTT.

The chain has TRBV7-2 and TRBJ1-1, with 8 nucleotides matching TRBD1. The CDR3 loop spans 14 amino acids. Trimming cost V 5 bases and J 4 bases; bases outside gene matches: 6. CDR1 and CDR2 from the germline V gene are SGHTA and FQGNSA. The CDR3 nucleotides read TGTGCCAGCAGCGCCCGACAGGGGCTCACTGAAGCTTTCTTT. This gives the protein CASSARQGLTEAFF.

This clone was counted a single time. This chain joins TRBV5-4 and TRBJ2-5, with 9 bases identical to TRBD2. The ends lost 4 bases at V and 5 bases at J; junction bases unmatched: 9. Germline lookup yields CDR1 SGHNT and CDR2 YYREEE (reference sequence). CDR3 length: 15 amino acids. CDR3 nucleotides: TGTGCCAGCAGCACGCAGCGGGGGGACGGGGAGACCCAGTACTTC. This gives the protein CASSTQRGDGETQYF.

The CDR3 DNA is TGTGCCAGCAGTCGGGTGATTAATGAAAAACTGTTTTTT. This codes for CASSRVINEKLFF. The rearrangement uses TRBV25-1 and TRBJ1-4; D remains ambiguous. Germline V CDR1 and CDR2: MGHDK, SYGVNS. V gave up 5 bases and J gave up 4 bases, with 8 bases separating them. The CDR3 spans 13 residues.

J is TRBJ2-1 and V is TRBV5-4, with 7 bases aligning to TRBD2. Per germline, CDR1 SGHNT and CDR2 YYREEE (reference sequence). CDR3 length equals 15 residues. J gave up 8 bases and V 1 base, and 9 bases lay outside the gene matches. CDR3 DNA: TGTGCCAGCAGCTTGAGGCGGGGGTCTGGGGATGAGCAGTTCTTC. Translating gives CASSLRRGSGDEQFF.

The rearrangement uses TRBV19 and TRBJ1-1, with a tentative D call TRBD1 (5 bases). V gave up 6 bases and J gave up 10 bases, with 21 bases separating them. The CDR3 is made up of 14 amino acids. The V gene's germline CDR1 is LNHDA and CDR2 SQIVND (reference sequence). The DNA of the CDR3 is TGTGCCAGTAGGGGGGGTGGGGCCCCCCTTGGAGCTTTCTTT. It codes for CASRGGGAPLGAFF.

This clone was seen only once. This rearrangement joins TRBV11-2 to TRBJ1-5; a possible D gene is TRBD1 (5 bases). V shed 5 bases and J shed 6 bases, with 17 bases lying between them. The length of the CDR3 is 15 residues. Looked up from germline, CDR1 is SGHAT and CDR2 is FQNNGV. The CDR3 sequence: CASSIAGDGSQPQHF. DNA for the CDR3: TGTGCCAGCAGCATCGCCGGGGACGGGAGTCAGCCCCAGCATTTT. Variable domain in full (rest from reference TRBV11-2 and TRBJ1-5): EAGVAQSPRYKIIEKRQSVAFWCNPISGHATLYWYQQILGQGPKLLIQFQNNGVVDDSQLPKDRFSAERLKGVDSTLKIQPAKLEDSAVYLCASSIAGDGSQPQHFGDGTRLSIL.

This clone was observed a few times. The V and J genes are TRBV5-1 and TRBJ2-1; D call uncertain. The germline V and J ends were trimmed by 8 bases and 0 bases, with 15 bases remaining between them. From germline, CDR1 is SGHRS and CDR2 YFSETQ. The CDR3 runs 15 residues. CDR3 DNA sequence: TGCGCCAGTCCTGCCACAGTTAACTCCTACAATGAGCAGTTCTTC. Amino acid sequence: CASPATVNSYNEQFF.

The CDR3 protein is CASSFVVGVGSYEQYF. For the CDR3, the DNA is TGTGCCAGCAGTTTTGTTGTCGGGGTGGGCTCCTACGAGCAGTACTTC. The V call is TRBV27, the J call TRBJ2-7; tentatively, D is TRBD2 (5 bases). V lost 3 bases to trimming and J lost 0 bases, with 15 bases between them. Germline CDR1 MNHEY, CDR2 SMNVEV (reference sequence). There are 16 residues in the CDR3.

The V gene is TRBV19, the J gene TRBJ2-1; the D is unclear. V was shortened by 3 bases and J by 6 bases, with 6 bases between the two germline ends. The CDR3 runs to 12 residues. Looked up from germline, CDR1 is LNHDA and CDR2 is SQIVND (reference sequence). The CDR3 here is CASSMRANEQFF. In DNA form, the CDR3 reads TGTGCCAGTAGTATGAGAGCCAATGAGCAGTTCTTC. The variable domain in full, completed from reference TRBV19 and TRBJ2-1, reads DGGITQSPKYLFRKEGQNVTLSCEQNLNHDAMYWYRQDPGQGLRLIYYSQIVNDFQKGDIAEGYSVSREKKESFPLTVTSAQKNPTAFYLCASSMRANEQFFGPGTRLTVL.

This chain joins TRBV2 and TRBJ1-1, with 8 bases fitting TRBD1. The length of the CDR3 is 13 residues. The germline V gene has CDR1 SNHLY and CDR2 FYNNEI. J was trimmed by 6 bases and V by 4 bases; bases with no gene match: 4. The CDR3 here is CASSAGQDAEAFF. DNA for the CDR3: TGTGCCAGCAGTGCGGGACAGGACGCTGAAGCTTTCTTT.

The chain employs TRBV28 and TRBJ2-1, with D possibly matching TRBD2 (7 bases). Germline V gene lookup returns CDR1 MDHEN and CDR2 SYDVKM. The V end was cut by 5 bases, the J end by 7 bases, with 18 bases between. CDR3 length: 15 residues. CDR3 loop: CASSPVGGGFNEQFF. The CDR3 DNA reads TGTGCCAGCAGTCCCGTTGGGGGGGGCTTTAATGAGCAGTTCTTC.

In DNA, the CDR3 is TGTGCCAGCAGCCACCATTGGACAGGGGTGGTGGGGGACACTGAAGCTTTCTTT. Protein sequence: CASSHHWTGVVGDTEAFF. The V and J genes are TRBV7-6 and TRBJ1-1; TRBD1 agrees at 9 bases. CDR3 length equals 18 residues. V dropped 5 bases and J dropped 3; count of bases not matched to a gene: 16. Germline V gene sequence: CDR1 SGHVS, CDR2 FNYEAQ.

V and J are TRBV28 and TRBJ1-2, with D unclear. The CDR3 loop spans 15 amino acids. Germline loops: CDR1 MDHEN, CDR2 SYDVKM. The V end lost 5 bases, the J end lost 2 bases, and 15 bases lay between the germline ends. The CDR3 region has the DNA TGTGCCAGCAGTGTCCATCAGACGGGGAACTATGGCTACACCTTC. Amino acids: CASSVHQTGNYGYTF.